A selection of T cell receptor beta chains follows, all from one sample in a study of blood T cell repertoires in COVID-19. Only in-frame clones appear in the TCRdb table, and some are missing; sequencing was by immunoSEQ multiplex PCR. The table lists fewer than 500,000 clones, around nine tenths of them singletons, with about 2% in the top ten. The specimen sequenced was PBMCs or T cells enriched from blood (not recorded which). The receptors come from a woman aged 18-29 years with acute COVID-19. The conserved cysteine and the conserved F or W are not part of the CDR3 here.

>TRBJ1-3|15|TRBV19
ATSSRLGRDSGNTIY
>TRBJ2-1|10|TRBV7-9
ASSLERGELF
>TRBJ2-7|13|TRBV7-7
ASSPFGDRSLEQY
>TRBJ2-7|13|TRBV27
ASSPWDRGGGEQY
>TRBJ2-7|13|TRBV10-3
AISESGITSYEQY
>TRBJ2-1|13|TRBV28
ASSTRDTSYNEQF
>TRBJ1-3|14|TRBV10-1
ASSESPRGSGNTIY
>TRBJ1-1|12|TRBV19
ASTQPGMNTEAF
>TRBJ2-2|14|TRBV5-4
ASSQPGQGNTGELF
>TRBJ2-5|10|TRBV9
ASSAQGETQY
>TRBJ1-1|12|TRBV3-1/TRBV3-2
ASSQVQGLAEAF
>TRBJ2-3|11|TRBV19
ASSIFNTDTQY
>TRBJ2-1|12|TRBV10-3
ATGWDSASIEQF
>TRBJ2-6|12|TRBV11-3
ASSSLTGANVLT
>TRBJ2-1|17|TRBV7-9
ASSLATRLGASSYNEQF
>TRBJ2-4|11|TRBV27
ASMGPGRNIQY
>TRBJ2-1|15|TRBV19
ASSKRSRGSSYNEQF
>TRBJ1-2|11|TRBV12-3/TRBV12-4
ASSFLEGEGYT
>TRBJ1-2|13|TRBV30
AWTGQGARGYGYT
>TRBJ2-7|11|TRBV6-1
ASSEGPLWEQY
>TRBJ1-4|11|TRBV2
ASKQTSFEKLF
>TRBJ1-4|12|TRBV28
ASMGRGAEEKLF
>TRBJ1-2|10|TRBV7-9
ASSSGFYGYT
>TRBJ2-1|11|TRBV28
ASTGSPYNEQF
>TRBJ1-2|14|TRBV28
ASTSTPGTGRFGYT
>TRBJ1-6|10|TRBV4-2
ASSQLPSPLH
>TRBJ1-3|11|TRBV10-1
ASSAVSGNTIY
>TRBJ2-1|14|TRBV5-4
ASSLWRGLAGDEQF
>TRBJ2-5|13|TRBV28
ASSVLAGVLGTQY
>TRBJ2-1|14|TRBV6-2/TRBV6-3
ASSYSRQAVRNEQF
>TRBJ1-4|13|TRBV15
ATSRTGTTNEKLF
>TRBJ2-7|12|TRBV3-1/TRBV3-2
ASSQARVGYEQY
>TRBJ2-1|13|TRBV5-1
ASSPDGTVYNEQF
>TRBJ1-4|12|TRBV27
ASRTGTTNEKLF
>TRBJ2-7|11|TRBV5-4
ASSLLSSHEQY
>TRBJ2-7|14|TRBV19
ASTPGRTALADEQY
>TRBJ1-5|12|TRBV27
ASSLQQNNQPQH
>TRBJ2-1|12|TRBV24-1
ATKVGGPGGEQF
>TRBJ1-2|11|TRBV28
ASSLYRGDGYT
>TRBJ1-4|13|TRBV9
ASSLTDATNEKLF
>TRBJ2-2|13|TRBV6-5
ASSSRGVYTGELF
>TRBJ2-7|9|TRBV12-3/TRBV12-4
ASSSLYEQY
>TRBJ2-2|13|TRBV7-2
ASSAGQVNTGELF
>TRBJ2-5|13|TRBV5-4
ASREGLAIGETQY
>TRBJ2-5|12|TRBV11-1
ASSPGLAKETQY
>TRBJ1-2|14|TRBV5-4
ASSRQFQSAYYGYT
>TRBJ1-1|12|TRBV4-1
ASRVEGVNTEAF
>TRBJ2-2|16|TRBV7-2
ASSYPPSGRANTGELF
>TRBJ2-4|14|TRBV19
ASSIVGGLAKNIQY
>TRBJ1-2|11|TRBV19
ASSIGGQVGYT
>TRBJ2-5|11|TRBV5-4
ASSLAGKETQY
>TRBJ1-4|9|TRBV12-3/TRBV12-4
ASKRSEKLF
>TRBJ1-2|13|TRBV7-3
ASSPTGGRNYGYT
>TRBJ2-7|12|TRBV6-5
ASSYLGTLYEQY
>TRBJ2-7|9|TRBV29-1
SVQGSYEQY